This T cell receptor beta chain was identified in a study of chemoradiotherapy in HPV16-positive cancers. Assay: immunoSEQ multiplex PCR; the TCRdb copy retains only in-frame clones and omits some. The data contain around 6,500 clones, around 79% of them seen just once; the ten biggest clones take up about 8%. Whole-study results and caveats: Candidate HPV-specific clones and E7-related TCR motifs grew in tumor during treatment. The functional HPV-specific definition rests on just a couple of HPV16-positive patients.

This CDR3 region has 15 residues. V dropped 0 bases and J dropped 0 bases, with 8 bases sitting between them. Germline-derived CDR1 and CDR2 are MNHNY and SVGAGI (reference sequence). Repeated repertoire sampling spanned the course of chemoradiotherapy. Note on this clone: Its antigen is unidentified.

This chain uses TRBV6-6 with TRBJ1-1; D gene uncertain. The sequence was collected from a human donor with HPV-associated anogenital cancer. The specimen comprised tumor tissue, sampled from a patient who underwent chemoradiotherapy. CDR3 in amino acids: CASSYSNYMNTEAFF. CDR3 DNA sequence: TGTGCCAGCAGTTACTCGAATTACATGAACACTGAAGCTTTCTTT.